These 2 T cell receptor beta chains originate from one sample sequenced in a study of cytomegalovirus exposure and HLA in healthy donors. PCR primers comprised 60 Vbeta and 13 Jbeta primers. This table comes from immunoSEQ multiplex PCR, and its TCRdb copy is limited to in-frame clones, with some not included. The top ten hold about 14% of the sample, which has roughly 200,000 clones, approximately 78% seen once. The sample was PBMCs. Receptor source: a woman aged 25 to 39 in good health and CMV-seropositive.

This clone was detected only a few times. The CDR3 DNA is TGTGCCAGCAGTTACAAGGGGCAGAACACTGAAGCTTTCTTT. This gives the protein CASSYKGQNTEAFF. The chain links TRBV6-5 to TRBJ1-1; D possibly corresponds to TRBD1 (5 bases). This CDR3 contains 14 residues. The V and J ends lost 2 bases and 1 base respectively, with 8 bases between them. Germline assignment: CDR1 MNHEY and CDR2 SVGAGI.

The rearrangement joins TRBV5-1 to TRBJ1-1, with 7 bases identical to TRBD1. CDR3 length equals 15 residues. The germline V gene encodes CDR1 SGHRS and CDR2 YFSETQ. Losses at the gene ends were 1 base for V and 4 bases for J; bases not matched to a gene: 7. The CDR3 sequence is CASSLTTGPSTEAFF. DNA for the CDR3: TGCGCCAGCAGCTTGACGACAGGGCCAAGCACTGAAGCTTTCTTT.